A single sample gave rise to the 10 T cell receptor beta chains below, sequenced in a study of cytomegalovirus exposure and HLA in healthy donors (dated by TCRdb to 2016 to 2017). Receptors were amplified or captured by the immunoSEQ multiplex PCR assay. For the multiplex PCR, a mixture combining 60 forward primers for TCR Vbeta segments and 13 reverse primers for TCR Jbeta segments was used. In TCRdb, the immuneACCESS table is reduced to in-frame sequences with V and J assigned. These tables do not hold every clone; where another copy was compared, an unresolved V gene accounts for under half, and the others remain unexplained. The sample table shows approximately 58,000 clones, and around 83% are seen once. Of the sample, around 4.7% is held by the ten largest clones. Sequencing was carried out using PBMCs. Receptor source: a man aged 25-45 years in good health and CMV-seronegative.

The chain links TRBV6-6 to TRBJ1-2; TRBD1 matches 7 bases. Germline assignment: CDR1 MNHNY and CDR2 SVGAGI (reference sequence). The ends lost 0 bases at V and 4 bases at J; junction bases unmatched: 5. There are 15 residues in the CDR3. This chain's CDR3 is CASSYSRGDGYGYTF. For the CDR3, the DNA is TGTGCCAGCAGTTACTCCAGGGGGGATGGCTATGGCTACACCTTC.

The chain is built from TRBV6-6 and TRBJ2-7; 8 nucleotides line up with TRBD1. Germline V lookup: CDR1 MNHNY, CDR2 SVGAGI (reference sequence). The CDR3 loop spans 15 amino acids. Germline trimming cut 6 bases from V and 6 bases from J; bases unmatched to any gene: 13. The CDR3: CASRNRGYAFVEQYF. The DNA for the CDR3 is TGTGCCAGCAGGAACAGGGGGTACGCGTTCGTCGAGCAGTACTTC.

The chain recombines TRBV7-7 with TRBJ1-6, with D possibly matching TRBD1 (6 bases). The germline CDR1 and CDR2 sequences are SSHAT and FNYEAQ (reference sequence). V shed 2 bases and J shed 5 bases, with 19 bases lying between them. The CDR3 contains 18 residues. In DNA, the CDR3 is TGTGCCAGCAGCTTACCCCGGTACAGGGCTGTCGATAATTCACCCCTCCACTTT. This encodes CASSLPRYRAVDNSPLHF.

This clone ranks as medium-sized (0.01 to 0.1%). The V call is TRBV6-4, the J call TRBJ2-1; a possible D gene is TRBD2 (5 bases). The germline CDR1 and CDR2 sequences are MRHNA and SNTAGT. This CDR3 is built from 14 residues. The germline V and J ends were trimmed by 2 bases and 6 bases, with 11 bases remaining between them. The CDR3 protein is CASSDVEGGNEQFF. In nucleotides, the CDR3 is TGTGCCAGCAGTGACGTAGAAGGAGGCAATGAGCAGTTCTTC.

In nucleotides, the CDR3 is TGCGCCAGCTCCGGGACAGGCGCCTACAATGAGCAGTTCTTC. Its translation: CASSGTGAYNEQFF. This sequence joins TRBV10-1 and TRBJ2-1; 8 bases line up with TRBD1. V dropped 8 bases and J dropped 2; count of bases not matched to a gene: 5. The CDR3 sequence is 14 residues long. Germline CDR1 is WNHNN and CDR2 is SYGVQD (reference sequence).

The chain combines TRBV19 with TRBJ2-7; 8 bases fit TRBD1. The ends lost 1 base at V and 2 bases at J; junction bases unmatched: 7. This CDR3 is built from 16 residues. Germline-derived CDR1 and CDR2 are LNHDA and SQIVND (reference sequence). In nucleotides, the CDR3 is TGTGCCAGTAGTATAGTGGCAGGGGGCGAGACCTACGAGCAGTACTTC. This codes for CASSIVAGGETYEQYF.

The rearrangement links TRBV5-1 to TRBJ2-7; D remains unclear. This CDR3 is built from 16 residues. Deletions cut 2 bases from V and 2 bases from J, with 17 bases between. Germline V gene sequence: CDR1 SGHRS, CDR2 YFSETQ. Written as DNA, the CDR3 is TGCGCCAGCAGCTTAGGATCGGCAGGCGTCCCCTACGAGCAGTACTTC. It is translated as CASSLGSAGVPYEQYF.

This chain joins TRBV25-1 and TRBJ2-1; 11 nucleotides align to TRBD2. Trimming at V came to 7 bases and at J to 1 base, leaving 3 bases not matched to a gene. The CDR3 extends over 15 amino acids. Germline V lookup: CDR1 MGHDK, CDR2 SYGVNS. CDR3 DNA: TGTGCCAGCATCACTAGCGGGAGATCCTACAATGAGCAGTTCTTC. This sequence encodes CASITSGRSYNEQFF. The complete variable domain, with remaining parts taken from reference TRBV25-1 and TRBJ2-1, reads EADIYQTPRYLVIGTGKKITLECSQTMGHDKMYWYQQDPGMELHLIHYSYGVNSTEKGDLSSESTVSRIRTEHFPLTLESARPSHTSQYLCASITSGRSYNEQFFGPGTRLTVL.

The chain joins TRBV7-9 to TRBJ2-3, with a possible D match to TRBD1 (7 bases). V was trimmed by 4 bases and J by 5 bases, leaving 19 bases between them. Germline V gene data show CDR1 as SEHNR and CDR2 as FQNEAQ (reference sequence). The CDR3 length is 16 residues. CDR3 residues: CASSSTPGQGGDTQYF. The CDR3 DNA reads as TGTGCCAGCAGCTCTACCCCGGGCCAGGGGGGAGATACGCAGTATTTT. Full variable domain (missing parts from reference TRBV7-9 and TRBJ2-3): DTGVSQNPRHKITKRGQNVTFRCDPISEHNRLYWYRQTLGQGPEFLTYFQNEAQLEKSRLLSDRFSAERPKGSFSTLEIQRTEQGDSAMYLCASSSTPGQGGDTQYFGPGTRLTVL.

The chain links TRBV19 to TRBJ2-5, with D possibly matching TRBD2 (6 bases). Germline CDR1 reads LNHDA; CDR2 reads SQIVND (reference sequence). Deletions cut 7 bases from V and 4 bases from J, with 7 bases between. There are 11 residues in the CDR3. Here the CDR3 DNA reads TGTGCCAGTAACGGGGGAGAGACCCAGTACTTC. It codes for CASNGGETQYF.